The sequence of this TCR beta chain was determined in a study of shared clonotypes between healthy human individuals. Assay used: immunoSEQ multiplex PCR; TCRdb lists only in-frame clones, some missing. The sample has around 1,100,000 clones; roughly 80% are singletons. This CDR3 is built from 15 residues. Germline CDR1 and CDR2: SGHTS and YDEGEE. V lost 3 bases, J lost 3 bases, and 7 bases stayed unmatched. The TCR comes from a man between 18 and 35 years old in good health. Some clones in this sample may be carry-over from other donors' samples. The sequencing input was memory CD4+ T cells from PBMCs. Noted subset: CD45RA-negative fraction. The V gene is TRBV5-8, the J gene TRBJ2-5; 8 bases match TRBD2. This chain's CDR3 is CASSSGLAGEETQYF. CDR3 bases: TGTGCCAGCAGCTCTGGACTAGCCGGGGAAGAGACCCAGTACTTC.